This T cell receptor beta chain was sequenced in a study of CDR3 diversity in severe acne. Worth noting for this clonotype: At one of its ends the junction is not consistent with the germline gene, which may arise from a read error.

Each CDR3 protein is one row after TCRdb ran MiXCR on the PCR reads. Among some 84,000 distinct CDR3 sequences listed, 48% were seen once. This CDR3 has 16 residues. Germline loops: CDR1 ENHRY, CDR2 SYGVKD. Sequencing used blood. This chain joins TRBV10-3 and TRBJ2-7; perhaps TRBD1 as D (5 bases). The receptor was derived from a male donor in good health, serving as a control. CDR3 nucleotides: TGTGCCAGCAGTGAAAGGGGCAGGGTGTTAGAGTACGAGCTGTGGTTC. Its translation is CASSERGRVLEYELWF.